These 3 T cell receptor beta chains share one sample of origin, sequenced in a study of neurological immune-mediated disorders. MiXCR was run by TCRdb on the 5' RACE reads, yielding one entry per CDR3 protein. In the table there are 25,000 to 35,000 distinct CDR3 sequences, roughly 15% of which are singletons. The sample consisted of PBMCs. All receptors come from a man between 65 and 85 years old in good health.

Comment on this clonotype: One end of the junction varies from germline; a read error may be responsible. This chain joins TRBV25-1 and TRBJ2-3; D is unclear. This CDR3 comprises 15 residues. Germline CDR1 is MGHDK and CDR2 is SYGVNS. The CDR3 DNA is TGTGCAAGCAGTGAGTGGATGGAGAGCACAGATACGCAGTATTTT. The encoded protein is CASSEWMESTDTQYF.

This clonotype was counted at least ten times. The chain has TRBV5-1 and TRBJ2-7; D ambiguous. CDR1 is SGHRS and CDR2 is YFSETQ in the germline V gene. V lost 4 bases to trimming and J lost 7 bases, with 18 bases between them. The CDR3 length is 14 residues. The CDR3 spells CASSAWDPSEEQYF. The CDR3 nucleotides read TGCGCCAGCAGCGCATGGGATCCTTCAGAGGAGCAGTACTTC. The whole variable domain, remainder taken from reference TRBV5-1 and TRBJ2-7, is KAGVTQTPRYLIKTRGQQVTLSCSPISGHRSVSWYQQTPGQGLQFLFEYFSETQRNKGNFPGRFSGRQFSNSRSEMNVSTLELGDSALYLCASSAWDPSEEQYFGPGTRLTVT.

The chain carries TRBV7-2 and TRBJ2-2; tentatively, D is TRBD1 (5 bases). The CDR3 consists of 14 residues. CDR1 is SGHTA, CDR2 FQGNSA, per germline. V lost 1 base and J 8 bases, leaving 11 bases between the germline ends. The CDR3 is CASSLGGGTGELFF. CDR3 DNA sequence: TGTGCCAGCAGCTTAGGGGGCGGCACTGGGGAGCTGTTTTTT.